These 29 T cell receptor beta chains were sequenced from one sample in a study of metastatic and nonmetastatic thyroid tumors. None of the patients had undergone any treatment ahead of thyroid surgery. Using MiXCR, TCRdb reanalyzed the PCR reads. This table holds some 28,000 clones, approximately 22% found once. The sample taken for sequencing was blood. The receptors stem from a female donor with papillary thyroid cancer or a benign thyroid nodule (not recorded which). Some clones in this sample may be carry-over from other donors' samples.

This clone has ten or more counts. A read error is possible here, since a much larger clone lies one base away. Given the absence of the conserved phenylalanine or tryptophan at the CDR3 end, a read error is likely. The chain recombines TRBV28 with TRBJ1-5; unclear D gene. Trimming took off 6 bases at V and 2 bases at J, with 11 bases between the two ends. The CDR3 length is 14 residues. Germline CDR1 reads MDHEN; CDR2 reads SYDVKM. The DNA for the CDR3 is TGTGCCAGCAGAAGCGGGGTTCGCAATCAGCCCCAGCATCTT. This gives the protein CASRSGVRNQPQHL.

This clone was observed a handful of times. The chain recombines TRBV5-6 with TRBJ2-2, with D possibly matching TRBD2 (5 bases). This CDR3 has 13 residues. The ends were cut back, 6 bases at V and 7 bases at J, with 13 bases in the middle. Germline assignment: CDR1 SGHDT and CDR2 YYEEEE. CDR3 amino acids: CASTLPGIGELFF. CDR3 bases: TGTGCCAGCACCCTACCCGGGATCGGGGAGCTGTTTTTT.

Comments on this clone: At one end the junction does not follow the germline gene, possibly because of a read error. The rearrangement uses TRBV20-1 and TRBJ2-7, with D maybe TRBD2 (5 bases). In germline, CDR1 is DFQATT, CDR2 SNEGSKA (reference sequence). The CDR3 sequence is 8 residues long. The CDR3 nucleotides are TGCAGTGCTAGACGCAGGAGGTTC. This encodes CSARRRRF.

There are a few counts of this clone. One end of the junction is discordant with germline, which a read error may explain. The CDR3 DNA follows: TGTGTCACCAGTGGATCCTCCGGGGTACAGGGGGATACGCAGTATTTT. It yields the protein CVTSGSSGVQGDTQYF. The chain couples TRBV24-1 to TRBJ2-3, with 7 bases aligning to TRBD1. CDR1 is KGHDR and CDR2 is SFDVKD in the germline V gene. This CDR3 has 16 amino acids.

V usage is TRBV12-3 or TRBV12-4 and J usage is TRBJ2-3; the D gene is possibly TRBD2 (5 bases). The V end lost 1 base, the J end lost 2 bases, and 10 bases lay between the germline ends. There are 15 residues in the CDR3. The CDR3 reads CASSLGHGITDTQYF. Here the CDR3 DNA reads TGTGCCAGCAGTTTAGGACACGGGATCACAGATACGCAGTATTTT.

This clone was picked up many times. V gene TRBV5-1 combines with J gene TRBJ2-3; 9 nucleotides agree with TRBD1. The CDR3 runs to 14 residues. Germline-derived CDR1 and CDR2 are SGHRS and YFSETQ. V was pared by 4 bases and J by 2 bases, with 2 bases of the junction left unmatched. The CDR3 region is CASSRDRVTDTQYF. Written as DNA, the CDR3 is TGCGCCAGCAGCCGGGACAGGGTCACAGATACGCAGTATTTT.

In its sample, this clone was seen many times. This sequence joins TRBV30 and TRBJ2-1, with 8 bases identical to TRBD1. This CDR3 spans 15 amino acids. V gave up 2 bases and J gave up 3 bases; unmatched junction bases: 6. Germline assignment: CDR1 GTSNPN and CDR2 SVGIG (reference sequence). The CDR3, as DNA: TGTGCCTGGAGTCAAGGACAGGGTTACTACAATGAGCAGTTCTTC. The encoded protein is CAWSQGQGYYNEQFF.

The chain uses TRBV11-2 and TRBJ2-7; no clear D. Germline values: CDR1 SGHAT, CDR2 FQNNGV. Trimming pared 1 base from V and 0 bases from J, leaving 13 bases between. This CDR3 has 16 amino acids. As DNA, the CDR3 is TGTGCCAGCAGCTTAGTACTCAGTTCGAGCTCCTACGAGCAGTACTTC. Translating it yields CASSLVLSSSSYEQYF. Full variable domain (remainder filled in from reference TRBV11-2 and TRBJ2-7): EAGVAQSPRYKIIEKRQSVAFWCNPISGHATLYWYQQILGQGPKLLIQFQNNGVVDDSQLPKDRFSAERLKGVDSTLKIQPAKLEDSAVYLCASSLVLSSSSYEQYFGPGTRLTVT.

In its sample, this clone is medium-sized. V is TRBV28 and J is TRBJ1-2, with D uncertain. From germline, CDR1 is MDHEN and CDR2 SYDVKM. V was cut by 5 bases and J by 4 bases, with 14 bases left in between. This CDR3 region has 14 residues. The CDR3, as DNA: TGTGCCAGCAGTAAGGACCCGACTGCCTATGGCTACACCTTC. It is translated as CASSKDPTAYGYTF.

The table lists this clone with many counts. This chain uses TRBV6-1 with TRBJ1-1; the D gene is possibly TRBD1 (6 bases). Trimming shortened V by 7 bases and J by 2 bases, and 14 bases separated the two germline ends. Germline V lookup: CDR1 MNHNS, CDR2 SASEGT. This CDR3 has 14 amino acids. CDR3: CASNTRGPNTEAFF. In DNA, the CDR3 is TGTGCCAGCAACACACGGGGGCCCAACACTGAAGCTTTCTTT.

This clone was found many times. This rearrangement joins TRBV9 to TRBJ2-2; D not resolved. Germline loops: CDR1 SGDLS, CDR2 YYNGEE. V lost 2 bases and J 5 bases, leaving 10 bases between the germline ends. The CDR3 is 14 amino acids. The CDR3 spells CASSVGFQTGELFF. CDR3 sequence (DNA): TGTGCCAGCAGCGTGGGTTTCCAAACCGGGGAGCTGTTTTTT. Drawing the rest from reference TRBV9 and TRBJ2-2, the complete variable domain is DSGVTQTPKHLITATGQRVTLRCSPRSGDLSVYWYQQSLDQGLQFLIQYYNGEERAKGNILERFSAQQFPDLHSELNLSSLELGDSALYFCASSVGFQTGELFFGEGSRLTVL.

Turning to this clone: Just one base apart from a much larger clone, this may be a read error. The V and J genes are TRBV11-2 and TRBJ2-3, with 9 positions matching TRBD1. From germline, CDR1 is SGHAT and CDR2 FQNNGV. V trimming: 1 base; J trimming: 11 bases; junction bases outside the gene matches: 13. The CDR3 has 16 amino acids. The CDR3 is CASSLVGTGMADVQYF. The CDR3 region has the DNA TGTGCCAGCAGCTTAGTTGGGACAGGGATGGCAGATGTGCAGTATTTT.

The CDR3 DNA is TGTGCCAGTAGTGGACGGACAGTCAATCAGCCCCAGCATTTT. Its protein product is CASSGRTVNQPQHF. The chain is built from TRBV19 and TRBJ1-5; tentative D call: TRBD1 (6 bases). Looked up from germline, CDR1 is LNHDA and CDR2 is SQIVND (reference sequence). V was trimmed by 5 bases and J by 3 bases, leaving 11 bases between them. This CDR3 spans 14 amino acids. Full variable domain (rest looked up from reference TRBV19 and TRBJ1-5): DGGITQSPKYLFRKEGQNVTLSCEQNLNHDAMYWYRQDPGQGLRLIYYSQIVNDFQKGDIAEGYSVSREKKESFPLTVTSAQKNPTAFYLCASSGRTVNQPQHFGDGTRLSIL.

This clone was seen at least ten times. This chain connects TRBV7-2 to TRBJ2-7; D may be TRBD1 (6 bases). Germline V lookup: CDR1 SGHTA, CDR2 FQGNSA. V was cut by 5 bases and J by 2 bases, with 16 bases left in between. The CDR3 spans 15 residues. CDR3 sequence (DNA): TGTGCCAGCAGCCGAACCGGACAGCTCACCTACGAGCAGTACTTC. Amino acid sequence: CASSRTGQLTYEQYF. Full variable domain (outside the CDR3, taken from reference TRBV7-2 and TRBJ2-7): GAGVSQSPSNKVTEKGKDVELRCDPISGHTALYWYRQSLGQGLEFLIYFQGNSAPDKSGLPSDRFSAERTGGSVSTLTIQRTQQEDSAVYLCASSRTGQLTYEQYFGPGTRLTVT.

This CDR3 reads CASSPRGAGYTF. The CDR3, as DNA: TGTGCCAGCTCACCACGGGGAGCTGGCTACACCTTC. The rearrangement joins TRBV18 to TRBJ1-2, with no clear D. With 1 base removed from V and 7 bases from J, the gap between germline ends came to 7 bases. This CDR3 has 12 amino acids. Per the germline V gene, CDR1 is KGHSH and CDR2 is LQKENI.

This clone was observed many times. The chain uses TRBV6-1 and TRBJ1-4, with no clear D. Germline V gives CDR1 MNHNS, CDR2 SASEGT. The V gene lost 9 bases and the J gene lost 7 bases, with 15 bases spanning the gap. This CDR3 contains 13 residues. CDR3 region: CASAPGLGEKLFF. In DNA, the CDR3 is TGTGCCAGTGCCCCTGGGCTCGGTGAAAAACTGTTTTTT.

This clone has ten or more counts. Just one base apart from a much larger clone, this may be a read error. This sample also contains other DNA sequences that code for the same CDR3. The rearrangement links TRBV6-4 to TRBJ1-5, with unresolved D. Germline CDR1 reads MRHNA; CDR2 reads SNTAGT. CDR3 size: 13 residues. CDR3 nucleotides: TGCGCCAGCAGTGAGGCGGGCAATCAGCCCCAGCATTTT. Translated: CASSEAGNQPQHF.

This clone was seen ten or more times. V gene TRBV6-1 combines with J gene TRBJ2-1, with D perhaps assigned TRBD1 or TRBD2 (5 bases each). The CDR3 spans 15 residues. Trimming took 6 bases from V and 7 from J, leaving 19 bases between them. Germline lookup yields CDR1 MNHNS and CDR2 SASEGT. The CDR3 DNA reads TGTGCCAGCAGGCCTTTGAGGGACCGGGATAATGAGCAGTTCTTC. Protein: CASRPLRDRDNEQFF.

The chain has TRBV2 and TRBJ2-7; tentatively, D is TRBD2 (6 bases). This CDR3 is built from 15 residues. Germline V gene lookup returns CDR1 SNHLY and CDR2 FYNNEI. Trimming took off 5 bases at V and 2 bases at J, with 16 bases between the two ends. The CDR3 DNA sequence: TGTGCCAGCAGTCCCTCCCGCGGGGTAACCTACGAGCAGTACTTC. Translation: CASSPSRGVTYEQYF.

Points on this clone: A clone one base away is much larger, so this may be a read error. Different DNA sequences within this sample yield the same CDR3. The J gene is TRBJ2-7, the V gene TRBV11-2; D not certain. The CDR3 covers 16 residues. Germline V gene lookup returns CDR1 SGHAT and CDR2 FQNNGV. CDR3 sequence: CASSSWPSGLDYEQYF. For the CDR3, the DNA is TGCGCCAGCAGCTCCTGGCCCTCCGGTTTAGACTACGAGCAGTACTTC.

This clone was counted at least ten times. The chain recombines TRBV20-1 with TRBJ1-6, with 7 bases matching TRBD1. Germline lookup yields CDR1 DFQATT and CDR2 SNEGSKA (reference sequence). Trimming took 3 bases from V and 9 from J; bases not matched to a gene: 5. This CDR3 has 13 amino acids. CDR3 region: CSASRDSSSPLHF. The DNA of the CDR3 is TGCAGTGCTAGCCGGGACAGTTCTTCACCCCTCCACTTT.

The chain uses TRBV6-1 and TRBJ1-2; D uncertain. The CDR3 spans 15 residues. V dropped 2 bases and J dropped 6 bases, with 16 bases sitting between them. Germline V CDR1 and CDR2: MNHNS, SASEGT. The CDR3 sequence is CASSEYDKSVDGYTF. In DNA form, the CDR3 reads TGTGCCAGCAGTGAATACGACAAATCTGTGGATGGCTACACCTTC.

This clone was recorded many times. The chain employs TRBV7-2 and TRBJ2-7; TRBD1 agrees at 7 bases. The V segment lost 0 bases and the J segment 6 bases; nucleotides outside the gene matches: 8. This CDR3 contains 15 residues. Germline lookup yields CDR1 SGHTA and CDR2 FQGNSA. The CDR3, as DNA: TGTGCCAGCAGCTTAGCGACAGGGCGGTTGGGCGAGCAGTACTTC. Translated, it gives CASSLATGRLGEQYF.

Comment on this clone: This could be a read error, since a much larger clone is one nucleotide away. V gene TRBV2 combines with J gene TRBJ1-2, with D tentatively TRBD1 (5 bases). Per the germline V gene, CDR1 is SNHLY and CDR2 is FYNNEI. V was shortened by 11 bases and J by 10 bases, with 23 bases between the two germline ends. The CDR3 covers 13 residues. In DNA form, the CDR3 reads TGTGCCGGCTACGGACAAGCGGAGACCGACTACACCTTC. Residues: CAGYGQAETDYTF.

The V gene is TRBV10-3, the J gene TRBJ2-1; TRBD2 matches at 9 bases. V lost 5 bases to trimming and J lost 7 bases; unmatched junction nucleotides: 12. CDR1 is ENHRY, CDR2 SYGVKD, per germline. The CDR3 totals 16 residues. CDR3 in amino acids: CAISNQTGLASNEQFF. The CDR3 coding sequence is TGTGCCATCAGTAACCAGACGGGACTAGCTTCTAATGAGCAGTTCTTC.

This clone was counted a few times. CDR3 in amino acids: CASSRLAWADTQYF. CDR3 DNA sequence: TGTGCCAGCAGTAGACTAGCTTGGGCAGATACGCAGTATTTT. The chain carries TRBV2 and TRBJ2-3; 7 bases align to TRBD2. The trim removed 5 bases at V and 4 bases at J, leaving 6 bases unmatched. CDR1 is SNHLY, CDR2 FYNNEI, per germline. This CDR3 has 14 residues. The complete variable domain, with remaining parts taken from reference TRBV2 and TRBJ2-3, reads EPEVTQTPSHQVTQMGQEVILRCVPISNHLYFYWYRQILGQKVEFLVSFYNNEISEKSEIFDDQFSVERPDGSNFTLKIRSTKLEDSAMYFCASSRLAWADTQYFGPGTRLTVL.

In its sample, this clone is medium-sized. The chain joins TRBV27 to TRBJ2-7; 8 nucleotides align to TRBD2. Germline V CDR1 and CDR2: MNHEY, SMNVEV (reference sequence). This CDR3 region has 12 residues. Trimming at V came to 10 bases and at J to 4 bases, leaving 6 bases not matched to a gene. The CDR3 coding sequence is TGTGCCACCGGGCGGGGGGCATACGAGCAGTACTTC. As protein: CATGRGAYEQYF.

The V call is TRBV30, the J call TRBJ1-5; D not resolved. Between the trimmed V and J ends, which lost 2 bases and 8 bases, there was a span of 19 bases. This CDR3 has 15 residues. CDR1 GTSNPN and CDR2 SVGIG come from the germline V gene (reference sequence). CDR3 bases: TGTGCCTGGAGTAGGTCTCACTGGAGTGGCGAGCCCCAGCATTTT. Protein sequence: CAWSRSHWSGEPQHF. The full variable domain, its missing parts supplied by reference TRBV30 and TRBJ1-5, is SQTIHQWPATLVQPVGSPLSLECTVEGTSNPNLYWYRQAAGRGLQLLFYSVGIGQISSEVPQNLSASRPQDRQFILSSKKLLLSDSGFYLCAWSRSHWSGEPQHFGDGTRLSIL.

The table lists this clone with many counts. This chain joins TRBV6-1 and TRBJ1-1, with 7 nucleotides matching TRBD1. With 6 bases clipped from V and 1 base from J, the junction kept 5 bases outside the gene matches. This CDR3 region has 14 residues. The V gene's germline CDR1 is MNHNS and CDR2 SASEGT. CDR3 bases: TGTGCCAGCAGCTTAACAGGGGCGAACACTGAAGCTTTCTTT. This translates into CASSLTGANTEAFF.